One sample yielded the 18 T cell receptor beta chains listed below, sequenced in a study of T cell responses to AZD1222 COVID-19 vaccine. Repertoires were generated with immunoSEQ multiplex PCR, while TCRdb's copy carries only in-frame clones and drops some. This table holds approximately 99,000 clones, 70% to 90% found once. This material consisted of peripheral blood, taken on day 0 of AZD1222 vaccination. The source of these receptors is an adult in good health.

The rearrangement links TRBV3-1 (or the pseudogene TRBV3-2) to TRBJ1-5, with a tentative D call TRBD1 (5 bases). Between the trimmed V and J ends, which lost 1 base and 1 base, there was a span of 8 bases. This CDR3 region has 15 residues. CDR1 is LGHDT, CDR2 YNNKEL, per germline (reference sequence). The CDR3: CASSQVAGSNQPQHF. The DNA of the CDR3 is TGTGCCAGCAGCCAAGTGGCAGGGAGCAATCAGCCCCAGCATTTT.

The gene calls are TRBV7-2 and TRBJ2-3, with TRBD2 identical over 9 bases. The V gene's germline CDR1 is SGHTA and CDR2 FQGNSA. Trimming removed 1 base from V and 1 base from J; junction bases left unmatched: 9. The CDR3 covers 18 residues. The CDR3 sequence: CASSLVEGSSGGTDTQYF. DNA of the CDR3: TGTGCCAGCAGCTTAGTTGAGGGCTCTAGCGGGGGCACAGATACGCAGTATTTT.

Here the CDR3 DNA reads TGTGCCAGCAGCTTATTTCAGGGATTGAACACTGAAGCTTTCTTT. Translated: CASSLFQGLNTEAFF. This chain connects TRBV7-8 to TRBJ1-1; maybe TRBD1 (5 bases). The CDR3 loop spans 15 amino acids. Germline V gives CDR1 SGHVS, CDR2 FQNEAQ. V lost 2 bases and J 0 bases, leaving 10 bases between the germline ends.

This clone was found once. The chain carries TRBV29-1 and TRBJ1-1, with 11 positions matching TRBD1. With V trimmed by 7 bases and J by 6 bases, 4 bases remained unmatched. The CDR3 loop spans 12 amino acids. Germline-derived CDR1 and CDR2 are SQVTM and ANQGSEA. The CDR3 DNA reads as TGCAGCGGTGGACAGGGGGCCTCTGAAGCTTTCTTT. It yields the protein CSGGQGASEAFF. The whole variable domain, filled in from reference TRBV29-1 and TRBJ1-1, reads SAVISQKPSRDICQRGTSLTIQCQVDSQVTMMFWYRQQPGQSLTLIATANQGSEATYESGFVIDKFPISRPNLTFSTLTVSNMSPEDSSIYLCSGGQGASEAFFGQGTRLTVV.

The chain is built from TRBV5-8 and TRBJ2-5; TRBD2 might be the D (6 bases). The germline V gene has CDR1 SGHTS and CDR2 YDEGEE. The germline V and J ends were trimmed by 1 base and 5 bases, with 12 bases remaining between them. The CDR3 totals 14 residues. CDR3 amino acids: CASSLLTSGETQYF. CDR3 bases: TGTGCCAGCAGCTTGTTGACTAGTGGGGAGACCCAGTACTTC.

J is TRBJ1-3 and V is TRBV13; no firm D call. The CDR3 sequence is 13 residues long. Per the germline V gene, CDR1 is PRHDT and CDR2 is FYEKMQ (reference sequence). Trimming removed 5 bases at V and 8 bases at J, with 13 bases between. DNA of the CDR3: TGTGCCAGCAGCATACCACCTCGGGACACCATATATTTT. Translation: CASSIPPRDTIYF.

The chain recombines TRBV7-8 with TRBJ2-1; weak D call: TRBD2 (6 bases). Looked up from germline, CDR1 is SGHVS and CDR2 is FQNEAQ. The V end lost 4 bases, the J end lost 4 bases, and 17 bases lay between the germline ends. This CDR3 contains 16 residues. Here the CDR3 reads CASSSARGAVYNEQFF. Written as DNA, the CDR3 is TGTGCCAGCAGCTCCGCGCGGGGAGCAGTATACAATGAGCAGTTCTTC.

In DNA, the CDR3 is TGTGCCAGCAGCCCCTACAGGGGAGAGGTGAACACTGAAGCTTTCTTT. It is translated as CASSPYRGEVNTEAFF. The V call is TRBV11-2, the J call TRBJ1-1; 7 bases are shared with TRBD1. Unmatched junction bases numbered 9, after V lost 5 bases and J lost 0 bases. Germline CDR1 is SGHAT and CDR2 is FQNNGV. The CDR3 sequence is 16 residues long.

This clone has just one count. This chain uses TRBV7-9 with TRBJ2-7; D assignment may be TRBD1 or TRBD2 (5 bases each). V was cut by 5 bases and J by 5 bases, with 19 bases left in between. This CDR3 spans 15 amino acids. The V gene's germline CDR1 is SEHNR and CDR2 FQNEAQ (reference sequence). CDR3 coding DNA: TGTGCCAGCAGCCCTCCAAGCGGCTGGGGCAACGAGCAGTACTTC. Protein sequence: CASSPPSGWGNEQYF.

The CDR3 here is CASSPREWSSGNTIYF. DNA for the CDR3: TGTGCCAGCAGCCCCCGTGAGTGGAGCTCTGGAAACACCATATATTTT. The chain joins TRBV9 to TRBJ1-3, with D unresolved. V was clipped by 4 bases and J by 0 bases, with 14 bases between them. This CDR3 is built from 16 residues. CDR1 SGDLS and CDR2 YYNGEE come from the germline V gene. The complete variable domain, with remaining parts taken from reference TRBV9 and TRBJ1-3, reads DSGVTQTPKHLITATGQRVTLRCSPRSGDLSVYWYQQSLDQGLQFLIQYYNGEERAKGNILERFSAQQFPDLHSELNLSSLELGDSALYFCASSPREWSSGNTIYFGEGSWLTVV.

V and J are TRBV12-5 and TRBJ1-3; 9 positions agree with TRBD1. Looked up from germline, CDR1 is LGHNT and CDR2 is FRNRAP. CDR3 length: 16 amino acids. J gave up 3 bases and V 2 bases, and 5 bases lay outside the gene matches. CDR3 residues: CASGLPGTGYGNTIYF. As DNA, the CDR3 is TGTGCTAGTGGTTTGCCCGGGACAGGGTATGGAAACACCATATATTTT.

The rearrangement uses TRBV5-1 and TRBJ2-5; TRBD1 aligns across 7 bases. The J segment lost 3 bases and the V segment lost 3 bases, leaving 5 bases of the junction unmatched. Germline loops: CDR1 SGHRS, CDR2 YFSETQ. The CDR3 is 14 amino acids. The CDR3 nucleotides are TGCGCCAGCAGCTCACAGGGGCTCGAAGAGACCCAGTACTTC. It codes for CASSSQGLEETQYF.

The J gene is TRBJ2-3, the V gene TRBV5-1; 11 positions match TRBD2. The ends lost 4 bases at V and 4 bases at J; junction bases unmatched: 17. The CDR3 consists of 19 residues. CDR1 and CDR2 (germline): SGHRS, YFSETQ. CDR3 amino acids: CASSTYIAGGPSMADTQYF. CDR3 sequence (DNA): TGCGCCAGCAGCACATACATAGCGGGGGGGCCGTCAATGGCAGATACGCAGTATTTT.

The chain links TRBV19 to TRBJ1-1; no firm D call. Germline V gives CDR1 LNHDA, CDR2 SQIVND (reference sequence). The CDR3 is made up of 11 amino acids. V gave up 2 bases and J gave up 11 bases, with 9 bases separating them. CDR3 in amino acids: CASSISGSAFF. In DNA, the CDR3 is TGTGCCAGTAGTATATCTGGATCGGCTTTCTTT.

This rearrangement joins TRBV24-1 to TRBJ2-7; TRBD2 matches 12 bases. Unmatched junction bases numbered 11, after V lost 3 bases and J lost 3 bases. Germline CDR1 reads KGHDR; CDR2 reads SFDVKD. The length of the CDR3 is 18 residues. The CDR3 sequence: CATSDRLARTSGDYEQYV. The CDR3 nucleotides read TGTGCCACCAGTGATCGGTTGGCGCGGACTAGCGGGGACTACGAGCAGTACGTC.

The rearrangement uses TRBV7-2 and TRBJ1-2; 8 nucleotides match TRBD1. The CDR3 sequence is 15 residues long. Trimming cost V 5 bases and J 4 bases; bases outside gene matches: 9. Germline values: CDR1 SGHTA, CDR2 FQGNSA. CDR3 protein: CASSLRAGGGYGYTF. CDR3 DNA sequence: TGTGCCAGCAGCCTACGGGCAGGGGGCGGCTATGGCTACACCTTC.

This rearrangement joins TRBV12-3 or TRBV12-4 to TRBJ1-6; D remains unclear. Trimming shortened V by 3 bases and J by 14 bases, and 11 bases separated the two germline ends. This CDR3 is built from 12 residues. Here the CDR3 DNA reads TGTGCCAGCAGTTTTGGGCCGGTAGCCCTCCACTTT. This gives the protein CASSFGPVALHF.

The J gene is TRBJ2-7, the V gene TRBV4-1; D is unresolved. Trimming took 0 bases from V and 5 from J, leaving 8 bases between them. CDR1 is MGHRA, CDR2 YSYEKL, per germline. The CDR3 is made up of 13 amino acids. As DNA, the CDR3 is TGCGCCAGCAGCCAAGATGGGTGGAACGAGCAGTACTTC. This gives the protein CASSQDGWNEQYF.